This TCR beta chain was recovered during a study of cytomegalovirus exposure and HLA in healthy donors. In its sample, this clone was seen once. Trimming stripped 0 bases from V and 10 bases from J, with 14 bases between. Germline-derived CDR1 and CDR2 are SGHRS and YFSETQ. The CDR3 has 13 residues. PCR involved 60 Vbeta and 13 Jbeta primers. In the authors' methods: Roughly 80 million unique TCR beta chains, about 11 million of them shared, were counted by a later analysis. Clones were read by immunoSEQ multiplex PCR, and TCRdb kept only the in-frame ones, dropping some. The DNA was the basis for D and trimming; V, J and clone size are from that table. The sample holds around 150,000 clones, about 80% seen once.

The chain is built from TRBV5-1 and TRBJ2-7; tentative D call: TRBD1 (5 bases). Sequencing was performed on PBMCs. This sequence was found in a man aged 25-45 years in good health and CMV-seropositive. CDR3 protein: CASSLDQGDQQYF. As DNA, the CDR3 is TGCGCCAGCAGCTTGGATCAGGGTGACCAACAGTACTTC.